This T cell receptor beta chain comes out of a study of shared clonotypes between healthy human individuals. For the study at large: The study drew on two women and a few men aged 18 to 49 as donors. CD8 memory received one plate per donor, CD8 naive two, CD4 memory three and CD4 naive three.

Turning to this clone: Its specificity is not known.

Replicate PCRs for sorted subsets used roughly 200 ng DNA; this equaled some 30,000 T cell genomes. Libraries were prepared by immunoSEQ multiplex PCR; TCRdb keeps only in-frame clonotypes and omits some of them. The sample holds 2 million or so clones, about 95% seen once. There are 13 residues in the CDR3. Per germline, CDR1 ENHRY and CDR2 SYGVKD. The junction had 7 bases not matched to a gene; V was cut back by 7 bases and J by 8 bases. Study-wide findings and caveats: Larger estimated richness was generally seen in naive subsets than in memory subsets.

What was sequenced was naive CD4+ T cells sorted from blood. Subset specified: CD45RA+ positively selected. The chain uses TRBV10-3 and TRBJ2-1; 8 nucleotides agree with TRBD1. The receptor's source is a man in his late teens or twenties in good health. The CDR3 spells CAITRQGSDEQFF. CDR3 bases: TGTGCCATCACTAGACAGGGGAGCGATGAGCAGTTCTTC.